A selection of T cell receptor beta chains follows, all from one sample in a study of regulatory T cells in long-lasting Graves disease. TCRdb called the multiplex PCR reads again in MiXCR, with one record for every CDR3 protein. There are hundreds of thousands of distinct CDR3 sequences in the sample; less than 25% occur only once, and roughly 8% lies in the top ten. Sequencing used peripheral blood mononuclear cells (PBMCs), obtained when the disease was refractory, from a patient treated with antithyroid drugs. These TCRs come from a female donor with Graves disease. Both conserved end residues are part of each CDR3. The D gene is left open where the match is weak. Only some rows state a clone size, as once, few, many or a class for expanded clones.

v_gene: TRBV5-5
d_gene: .
abundance: few
j_gene: TRBJ1-2
CDR3nt: TGTGCCAGCACCTCATTGGGGGGGCAGAGCAACTATGGCTACACCTTC
CDR3aa: CASTSLGGQSNYGYTF

v_gene: TRBV6-1
d_gene: .
abundance: .
j_gene: TRBJ1-1
CDR3nt: TGTGCCAGCACCCGAGGCGTAGACAAGAACACTGAAGCTTTCTTT
CDR3aa: CASTRGVDKNTEAFF

v_gene: TRBV6-5
d_gene: .
abundance: many
j_gene: TRBJ2-5
CDR3nt: TGTGCCAGCAGTTACGTCAGACAAGAGACCCAGTACTTC
CDR3aa: CASSYVRQETQYF

v_gene: TRBV7-2
d_gene: TRBD2
abundance: .
j_gene: TRBJ2-7
CDR3nt: TGTGCCAGCAGCTTAGGTCTAGCGGGAGATTACGGGCAGTACTTC
CDR3aa: CASSLGLAGDYGQYF

v_gene: TRBV19
d_gene: .
abundance: .
j_gene: TRBJ2-1
CDR3nt: TGTGCCAGCCAGAGGCCGGGACTCCACAAAGAGCAGTTCTTC
CDR3aa: CASQRPGLHKEQFF

v_gene: TRBV6-2/TRBV6-3
d_gene: TRBD2
abundance: .
j_gene: TRBJ2-7
CDR3nt: TGTGCCAGCGGGACTAGCAGCCACGAGCAGTACTTC
CDR3aa: CASGTSSHEQYF

v_gene: TRBV28
d_gene: .
abundance: few
j_gene: TRBJ2-7
CDR3nt: TGTGCCAGCAGTACCGGGACGAGAGAGCAGTACTTC
CDR3aa: CASSTGTREQYF

v_gene: TRBV12-3/TRBV12-4
d_gene: .
abundance: many
j_gene: TRBJ1-1
CDR3nt: TGTGCCAGCACCCCTTGGGAGCACACTGAAGCTTTCTTT
CDR3aa: CASTPWEHTEAFF

v_gene: TRBV19
d_gene: .
abundance: .
j_gene: TRBJ1-1
CDR3nt: TGTGCCAGTGGTATAGGACAGCTAATGAACACTGAAGCTTTCTTT
CDR3aa: CASGIGQLMNTEAFF

v_gene: TRBV18
d_gene: .
abundance: few
j_gene: TRBJ2-7
CDR3nt: TGTGCCAGCTCACCACCTCCAGGGACACAGAATGCCTACGAGCAGTACTTC
CDR3aa: CASSPPPGTQNAYEQYF

v_gene: TRBV19
d_gene: TRBD1
abundance: .
j_gene: TRBJ1-1
CDR3nt: TGTGCCAGTAGTACCCAGGGGGACACTGAAGCTTTCTTT
CDR3aa: CASSTQGDTEAFF

v_gene: TRBV5-1
d_gene: TRBD2
abundance: .
j_gene: TRBJ2-1
CDR3nt: TGCGCCAGCAGCGGGAGCGGGACTTGGGGCAATGAGCAGTTCTTC
CDR3aa: CASSGSGTWGNEQFF

v_gene: TRBV12-3/TRBV12-4
d_gene: TRBD2
abundance: few
j_gene: TRBJ2-7
CDR3nt: TGTGCCAGCAGGCCCGGACTAGCGGGATTAATAAACGAGCAGTACTTC
CDR3aa: CASRPGLAGLINEQYF

v_gene: TRBV2
d_gene: .
abundance: many
j_gene: TRBJ2-5
CDR3nt: TGTGCCAGCGATTCGAAAGGGCAGGGGGAGACCCAGTACTTC
CDR3aa: CASDSKGQGETQYF